Following are 18 T cell receptor beta chains from one sample sequenced in a study of T cells after yellow fever vaccination. TCRdb ran MiXCR on the 5' RACE reads and lists one entry per CDR3 protein. The sample includes more than 65,000 distinct CDR3 sequences, 13% of them seen just once. The sample here was CD8+ T cells not binding an NS4B(214-222) dextramer, sorted from PBMCs, taken approximately 20 days after the first yellow fever vaccination. The receptors come from a young man who received the YFV17D yellow fever vaccine.

This clonotype was counted between two and nine times. The chain joins TRBV4-1 to TRBJ2-5; a weak D match, TRBD2 (5 bases). V dropped 0 bases and J dropped 2 bases, with 10 bases sitting between them. Germline V CDR1 and CDR2: MGHRA, YSYEKL. This CDR3 has 15 amino acids. CDR3 region: CASSQDIGLQETQYF. The CDR3 DNA sequence: TGCGCCAGCAGCCAAGACATCGGACTGCAAGAGACCCAGTACTTC.

CDR3 loop: CATHPTTDGQDTQYF. DNA of the CDR3: TGTGCCACCCACCCGACCACAGACGGCCAAGATACGCAGTATTTT. The chain joins TRBV12-3 or TRBV12-4 to TRBJ2-3, with D hard to call. The CDR3 length is 15 residues. Trimming stripped 10 bases from V and 5 bases from J, with 22 bases between.

The chain combines TRBV29-1 with TRBJ2-7; no definite D call. With 3 bases removed from V and 3 bases from J, the gap between germline ends came to 9 bases. Per germline, CDR1 SQVTM and CDR2 ANQGSEA. CDR3 length equals 12 residues. The CDR3 reads CSVELTDYEQYF. The CDR3 nucleotides are TGCAGCGTTGAGTTGACGGACTACGAGCAGTACTTC.

The V and J genes are TRBV7-2 and TRBJ2-1; D assignment may be TRBD1 or TRBD2 (5 bases each). The CDR3 sequence is 14 residues long. V shed 4 bases and J shed 5 bases, with 12 bases lying between them. Germline values: CDR1 SGHTA, CDR2 FQGNSA. CDR3 in DNA: TGTGCCAGCAGCTCACGGGACGGCCACAATGAGCAGTTCTTC. Its protein is CASSSRDGHNEQFF.

This clonotype was observed a few times. This sequence joins TRBV4-2 and TRBJ1-5; the D gene is possibly TRBD1 (5 bases). The CDR3 covers 19 residues. With 4 bases removed from V and 3 bases from J, the gap between germline ends came to 25 bases. The germline gives CDR1 LGHNA, CDR2 YNFKEQ. The CDR3: CASSRRHDYRSGLNQPQHF. The CDR3 coding sequence is TGTGCCAGCAGCCGCAGACATGATTACAGGAGCGGGCTCAATCAGCCCCAGCATTTT.

With respect to this clonotype: Germline is not matched at one junction end, which may reflect a read error. The rearrangement uses TRBV20-1 and TRBJ2-1; the D gene is possibly TRBD2 (6 bases). This CDR3 has 13 amino acids. Germline CDR1 and CDR2: DFQATT and SNEGSKA (reference sequence). DNA of the CDR3: TGCAGTGCTGTCATAGCGGATTACAATGAGCAGTTCTTT. It encodes CSAVIADYNEQFF.

V usage is TRBV27 and J usage is TRBJ2-3; 12 nucleotides match TRBD2. Trimming cost V 4 bases and J 2 bases; bases outside gene matches: 7. The CDR3 loop spans 17 amino acids. CDR1 is MNHEY, CDR2 SMNVEV, per germline (reference sequence). The CDR3 coding sequence is TGTGCCAGCAGTTACCCAGCTAGCGGGGGGGCCACAGATACGCAGTATTTT. This gives the protein CASSYPASGGATDTQYF.

V and J are TRBV7-9 and TRBJ2-7; no clear D gene. Trimming removed 1 base from V and 2 bases from J, with 12 bases in between. In germline, CDR1 is SEHNR, CDR2 FQNEAQ (reference sequence). The length of the CDR3 is 15 residues. CDR3 nucleotide sequence: TGTGCCAGCAGCTTAGAATTGGTCGGAGCCTACGAGCAGTACTTC. Amino acids: CASSLELVGAYEQYF.

This clonotype was detected a few times. The chain combines TRBV5-6 with TRBJ1-2, with D hard to call. The germline V and J ends were trimmed by 0 bases and 0 bases, with 3 bases remaining between them. In germline, CDR1 is SGHDT, CDR2 YYEEEE. The CDR3 extends over 13 amino acids. Written as DNA, the CDR3 is TGTGCCAGCAGCTTGGCCACTAACTATGGCTACACCTTC. As protein: CASSLATNYGYTF.

This clonotype was seen a handful of times. Its ends do not fully match the called genes, so a read error is possible. The rearrangement joins TRBV6-1 to TRBJ2-7; the match to TRBD1 covers 9 bases. Germline V CDR1 and CDR2: MNHNS, SASEGT. The CDR3 loop spans 12 amino acids. The CDR3 is CASSDTRDRVHF. DNA for the CDR3: TGTGCCAGCAGTGATACCCGGGACAGGGTGCACTTC.

This clonotype was detected only a few times. The V call is TRBV7-9, the J call TRBJ2-5; maybe TRBD2 (5 bases). The V gene lost 5 bases and the J gene lost 1 base, with 11 bases spanning the gap. The CDR3 consists of 14 residues. Germline lookup yields CDR1 SEHNR and CDR2 FQNEAQ (reference sequence). The CDR3 coding sequence is TGTGCCAGCAGCGAGACCGGAGGCCAAGAGACCCAGTACTTC. The encoded protein is CASSETGGQETQYF.

This clonotype was counted a few times. The genes are TRBV4-3 and TRBJ2-7, with 8 nucleotides matching TRBD1. V gave up 2 bases and J gave up 6 bases; unmatched junction bases: 9. The CDR3 loop spans 15 amino acids. CDR1 and CDR2 (germline): LGHNA, YSLEER. The CDR3 protein is CASSQYLSTGAEQYF. The CDR3 DNA reads as TGCGCCAGCAGCCAATACCTGTCGACAGGGGCCGAGCAGTACTTC.

This rearrangement joins TRBV11-2 to TRBJ2-3; a weak D match, TRBD1 (6 bases). The CDR3 is 17 amino acids. Trimming took off 3 bases at V and 2 bases at J, with 18 bases between the two ends. Germline V gene data show CDR1 as SGHAT and CDR2 as FQNNGV. CDR3: CASSFRDRREYTDTQYF. In nucleotides, the CDR3 is TGTGCCAGCAGCTTCAGAGACAGGAGAGAATACACAGATACGCAGTATTTT. The variable domain in full, with the rest retrieved from reference TRBV11-2 and TRBJ2-3, is EAGVAQSPRYKIIEKRQSVAFWCNPISGHATLYWYQQILGQGPKLLIQFQNNGVVDDSQLPKDRFSAERLKGVDSTLKIQPAKLEDSAVYLCASSFRDRREYTDTQYFGPGTRLTVL.

The chain is built from TRBV27 and TRBJ1-1; 9 bases are a match to TRBD1. The CDR3 consists of 14 residues. V shed 2 bases, J shed 10 bases, and the junction held 8 bases outside the gene matches. CDR1 is MNHEY and CDR2 is SMNVEV in the germline V gene (reference sequence). This CDR3 is CASSLTGGAALAFF. In nucleotides, the CDR3 is TGTGCCAGCAGTTTAACAGGGGGCGCTGCTTTAGCTTTCTTT.

This clonotype is medium-sized. The rearrangement joins TRBV12-3 or TRBV12-4 to TRBJ2-1; 7 bases fit TRBD1. The ends lost 6 bases at V and 7 bases at J; junction bases unmatched: 6. The CDR3 is made up of 13 amino acids. The CDR3 here is CASRQGIGNEQFF. The CDR3 DNA follows: TGTGCCAGCAGACAGGGGATCGGGAATGAGCAGTTCTTC.

The rearrangement links TRBV25-1 to TRBJ1-2; D is ambiguous. CDR1 and CDR2 (germline): MGHDK, SYGVNS. The CDR3 sequence is 12 residues long. V lost 5 bases, J lost 4 bases, and 8 bases lay in between. CDR3 bases: TGTGCCAGCAGTAGCCCTGTCTATGGCTACACCTTC. Translating gives CASSSPVYGYTF.

V is TRBV10-2 and J is TRBJ2-7; D is tentatively TRBD1 or TRBD2 (5 bases each). Germline V lookup: CDR1 WSHSY, CDR2 SAAADI. With 1 base removed from V and 2 bases from J, the gap between germline ends came to 21 bases. The CDR3 totals 18 residues. The chain's CDR3 is CASSEFEGGQTRTYEQYF. The CDR3 DNA sequence: TGCGCCAGCAGTGAGTTTGAGGGTGGACAAACACGGACCTACGAGCAGTACTTC.

This clonotype showed up just a few times. The chain uses TRBV2 and TRBJ2-7; 9 nucleotides match TRBD1. The CDR3 extends over 15 amino acids. V shed 6 bases, J shed 4 bases, and the junction held 10 bases outside the gene matches. Germline CDR1 is SNHLY and CDR2 is FYNNEI. The CDR3 coding sequence is TGTGCCAGCAGCCCGCCCGGGACAGGGATTTACGAGCAGTACTTC. This encodes CASSPPGTGIYEQYF.